Listed below are T cell receptor beta chains from one sample, sequenced in a study of blood T cell repertoires in COVID-19. Sequenced by immunoSEQ multiplex PCR; TCRdb stores in-frame clones only, minus some. The top ten clones hold roughly 6.3% of a sample with 200,000 to 250,000 clones, 86% of them seen once. The sequenced material came from peripheral blood. Every receptor here comes from a man aged 55 to 70 with acute or convalescent COVID-19. Both conserved end residues are part of each CDR3. A D gene is named only where the DNA matches it firmly. Clone size appears in some rows only: once, few, many, or a class for an expanded clone.

CDR3nt: TGTGCCAGCAGAAGTTGGGGCGCGAGGAACACTGAAGCTTTCTTT
CDR3aa: CASRSWGARNTEAFF
d_gene: .
abundance: .
j_gene: TRBJ1-1
v_gene: TRBV6-5

CDR3nt: TGTGCCAGCAGTTTTAAGGGTGATCGCGGGGGAGCTTTCTTT
CDR3aa: CASSFKGDRGGAFF
d_gene: .
abundance: .
j_gene: TRBJ1-1
v_gene: TRBV28

CDR3nt: TGTGCCAGCAGTCCACCGGGACAGGGGAATGAAAAACTGTTTTTT
CDR3aa: CASSPPGQGNEKLFF
d_gene: TRBD1
abundance: .
j_gene: TRBJ1-4
v_gene: TRBV28

CDR3nt: TGTGCCAGCAGCTTAGGAGAGGCCTCTGGAAACACCATATATTTT
CDR3aa: CASSLGEASGNTIYF
d_gene: .
abundance: .
j_gene: TRBJ1-3
v_gene: TRBV11-2

CDR3nt: TGTGCCAGCAGCACCCCTGACAGGGCTGGCCCGGAAGCTTTCTTT
CDR3aa: CASSTPDRAGPEAFF
d_gene: TRBD1
abundance: .
j_gene: TRBJ1-1
v_gene: TRBV28

CDR3nt: TGTGCCAGCAGTTTGCCTGAGGGGGCTTTTCAGCCCCAGCATTTT
CDR3aa: CASSLPEGAFQPQHF
d_gene: TRBD1
abundance: .
j_gene: TRBJ1-5
v_gene: TRBV28

CDR3nt: TGCAGTGCTAGTTCCGGTCGGGAGGGCACCGGGGAGCTGTTTTTT
CDR3aa: CSASSGREGTGELFF
d_gene: TRBD2
abundance: .
j_gene: TRBJ2-2
v_gene: TRBV20-1

CDR3nt: TGTGCCACCAGCAGAGATCAACAACCGAACACTGAAGCTTTCTTT
CDR3aa: CATSRDQQPNTEAFF
d_gene: .
abundance: .
j_gene: TRBJ1-1
v_gene: TRBV15

CDR3nt: TGTGCCTGGACGATAGCGGGAGTGGGGGAGACCCAGTACTTC
CDR3aa: CAWTIAGVGETQYF
d_gene: TRBD2
abundance: once
j_gene: TRBJ2-5
v_gene: TRBV30

CDR3nt: TGTGCCAGCAGCTTAGTGGACAAACGCAATCAGCCCCAGCATTTT
CDR3aa: CASSLVDKRNQPQHF
d_gene: .
abundance: once
j_gene: TRBJ1-5
v_gene: TRBV11-3

CDR3nt: TGCAGTGCTAGTAATCGGGAGGAGCTGTTTTTT
CDR3aa: CSASNREELFF
d_gene: .
abundance: .
j_gene: TRBJ2-2
v_gene: TRBV20-1

CDR3nt: TGTGCCAGCAGCGGGGGGGCGGGGCCCCAGCATTTT
CDR3aa: CASSGGAGPQHF
d_gene: .
abundance: .
j_gene: TRBJ1-5
v_gene: TRBV12-3/TRBV12-4

CDR3nt: TGCAGCGCAGAGGGGGGGTTGGGCACTGAAGCTTTCTTT
CDR3aa: CSAEGGLGTEAFF
d_gene: .
abundance: .
j_gene: TRBJ1-1
v_gene: TRBV29-1

CDR3nt: TGTGCCAGCAGCAAGGACAGGAGCCCTAATGAAAAACTGTTTTTT
CDR3aa: CASSKDRSPNEKLFF
d_gene: TRBD1
abundance: .
j_gene: TRBJ1-4
v_gene: TRBV7-2

CDR3nt: TGCAGCGTCACCGGTCGACAGGGGTACAATGAGCAGTTCTTC
CDR3aa: CSVTGRQGYNEQFF
d_gene: TRBD1
abundance: .
j_gene: TRBJ2-1
v_gene: TRBV29-1

CDR3nt: TGTGCCAGCAGCCGGGCGGGAGGCTTAACAGATACGCAGTATTTT
CDR3aa: CASSRAGGLTDTQYF
d_gene: TRBD2
abundance: .
j_gene: TRBJ2-3
v_gene: TRBV7-3

CDR3nt: TGTGCCAGCAGCTTGGGGGGCGAGCTGAGAGTTAATGAGCAGTTCTTC
CDR3aa: CASSLGGELRVNEQFF
d_gene: .
abundance: .
j_gene: TRBJ2-1
v_gene: TRBV5-4